Below are 25 T cell receptor beta chains sequenced from a single sample in a study of blood T cells in healthy people across ages. A second PCR, run for about 6 to 11 cycles, used a sample-barcoded 5' primer plus a J-beta primer mix. Each CDR3 protein gets one entry after TCRdb re-called the 5' RACE reads with MiXCR. Of around 1,000,000 distinct CDR3 sequences in the sample, under 30% are singletons; the top ten hold around 0.75%. The sample was also reused in another study, on T cells of mothers and their children.

Input material: blood. Source of these receptors: a girl aged 2 to 10 in good health.

The V and J genes are TRBV25-1 and TRBJ2-7, with 10 bases matching TRBD1. With V trimmed by 6 bases and J by 6 bases, 8 bases remained unmatched. The germline V gene has CDR1 MGHDK and CDR2 SYGVNS. The CDR3 has 14 amino acids. Here the CDR3 DNA reads TGTGCCAGCAGAGGACAGGGGGTGGTGAGCGAGCAGTACTTC. Residues: CASRGQGVVSEQYF.

V is TRBV29-1 and J is TRBJ2-5; the match to TRBD2 covers 13 bases. The DNA end favors TRBJ2-7, so the J call may be wrong. This CDR3 has 14 residues. CDR1 and CDR2 (germline): SQVTM, ANQGSEA. As DNA, the CDR3 is TGCAGCGTTGAGAGGAGACTAGCGGGAGGCGAGCAGTACTTC. Amino acid sequence: CSVERRLAGGEQYF.

The chain couples TRBV7-2 to TRBJ2-5, with TRBD2 as a possible D gene (6 bases). V lost 1 base and J lost 3, with 9 bases in between. Germline V gene data show CDR1 as SGHTA and CDR2 as FQGNSA. The CDR3 spans 14 residues. CDR3 amino acids: CASSLGLVKETQYF. The CDR3 region has the DNA TGTGCCAGCAGCTTAGGACTAGTTAAAGAGACCCAGTACTTC. Full variable domain (rest looked up from reference TRBV7-2 and TRBJ2-5): GAGVSQSPSNKVTEKGKDVELRCDPISGHTALYWYRQSLGQGLEFLIYFQGNSAPDKSGLPSDRFSAERTGGSVSTLTIQRTQQEDSAVYLCASSLGLVKETQYFGPGTRLLVL.

The chain has TRBV27 and TRBJ2-7; D is ambiguous. Trimming took off 5 bases at V and 1 base at J, with 9 bases between the two ends. This CDR3 is 13 amino acids long. The germline CDR1 and CDR2 sequences are MNHEY and SMNVEV (reference sequence). The CDR3 sequence: CASSPSESYEQYF. Here the CDR3 DNA reads TGTGCCAGCAGTCCCTCAGAATCCTACGAGCAGTACTTC.

This clonotype occurred a few times. V and J are TRBV5-1 and TRBJ1-1; D is perhaps TRBD1 (6 bases). CDR1 SGHRS and CDR2 YFSETQ come from the germline V gene. This CDR3 is built from 16 residues. The V and J ends lost 0 bases and 0 bases respectively, with 12 bases between them. CDR3 sequence (DNA): TGCGCCAGCAGCTTGGCCGGTGGACAGCTGAACACTGAAGCTTTCTTT. Amino acid sequence: CASSLAGGQLNTEAFF. The full variable domain, rest sourced from reference TRBV5-1 and TRBJ1-1, is KAGVTQTPRYLIKTRGQQVTLSCSPISGHRSVSWYQQTPGQGLQFLFEYFSETQRNKGNFPGRFSGRQFSNSRSEMNVSTLELGDSALYLCASSLAGGQLNTEAFFGQGTRLTVV.

This chain links TRBV7-9 with TRBJ2-7; 9 positions agree with TRBD1. Germline lookup yields CDR1 SEHNR and CDR2 FQNEAQ (reference sequence). The V segment lost 6 bases and the J segment 3 bases; nucleotides outside the gene matches: 9. This CDR3 is built from 15 residues. CDR3 in DNA: TGTGCCAGCAGTACTACCAGACAGGGGGTCTACGAGCAGTACTTC. It yields the protein CASSTTRQGVYEQYF.

V usage is TRBV6-2 or TRBV6-3 and J usage is TRBJ2-2, with TRBD2 matching over 11 bases. In germline, CDR1 is MNHEY, CDR2 SVGEGT. This CDR3 spans 19 amino acids. V was clipped by 8 bases and J by 1 base; unmatched bases: 15. The CDR3 DNA reads TGTGCCAGCGCAAGTGGGGACCTGGGACTAGCGGTGAACACCGGGGAGCTGTTTTTT. It translates to CASASGDLGLAVNTGELFF.

This clonotype was recorded a few times. The chain joins TRBV11-3 to TRBJ2-1; possibly TRBD1 for D (6 bases). Germline loops: CDR1 SGHNT, CDR2 YENEEA. The germline V and J ends were trimmed by 6 bases and 4 bases, with 13 bases remaining between them. This CDR3 is built from 14 residues. The CDR3 region is CASSLNRAYNEQFF. The CDR3 coding sequence is TGTGCCAGCAGTTTAAACAGGGCGTACAATGAGCAGTTCTTC.

This clonotype has more than one count but fewer than ten. The rearrangement uses TRBV12-3 or TRBV12-4 and TRBJ2-7; 12 bases match TRBD2. The assigned J gene may be wrong: the sequence end matches TRBJ2-5 better. There are 17 residues in the CDR3. This CDR3 is CASRLAGGRISEETQYF. CDR3 nucleotide sequence: TGTGCCAGCAGGCTAGCGGGGGGGCGTATATCGGAAGAGACCCAGTACTTC.

The chain employs TRBV20-1 and TRBJ1-1; D remains ambiguous. The CDR3 runs to 11 residues. Germline assignment: CDR1 DFQATT and CDR2 SNEGSKA (reference sequence). V lost 0 bases, J lost 3 bases, and 2 bases lay in between. The CDR3 spells CSAREDTEAFF. The CDR3 nucleotides are TGCAGTGCTAGAGAGGACACTGAAGCTTTCTTT.

V is TRBV3-1 and J is TRBJ2-7; 15 bases align to TRBD2. The length of the CDR3 is 17 residues. The V gene end was trimmed by 1 base and the J gene end by 3 bases; junction bases not matched to a gene: 4. The germline gives CDR1 LGHDT, CDR2 YNNKEL (reference sequence). The CDR3 DNA follows: TGTGCCAGCAGCCAAGGGACTAGCGGGAGGGAACTCTACGAGCAGTACTTC. It yields the protein CASSQGTSGRELYEQYF.

The rearrangement links TRBV6-1 to TRBJ1-5; TRBD1 aligns across 9 bases. Germline V gene lookup returns CDR1 MNHNS and CDR2 SASEGT. The CDR3 extends over 17 amino acids. J gave up 1 base and V 5 bases, and 9 bases lay outside the gene matches. The CDR3 region is CASSPNPDRGSNQPQHF. CDR3 nucleotides: TGTGCCAGCAGTCCAAATCCGGACAGGGGAAGCAATCAGCCCCAGCATTTT.

This clonotype was picked up a small number of times. The junction differs from germline at one of its ends, possibly a read error. The chain couples TRBV5-1 to TRBJ1-4, with a possible D match to TRBD1 (6 bases). The CDR3 extends over 15 amino acids. In germline, CDR1 is SGHRS, CDR2 YFSETQ. CDR3 coding DNA: TGCGCCAGCAGCTTGGGAGGGACAACTGATGAAAAACTGTTTTTT. Translation: CASSLGGTTDEKLFF.

The rearrangement links TRBV7-2 to TRBJ2-7, with 8 nucleotides matching TRBD1. This CDR3 contains 16 residues. The junction had 12 bases not matched to a gene; V was cut back by 3 bases and J by 5 bases. CDR1 SGHTA and CDR2 FQGNSA come from the germline V gene. This CDR3 is CASSFNWTGSTDEQYF. CDR3 nucleotide sequence: TGTGCCAGCAGCTTTAACTGGACAGGGAGTACAGACGAGCAGTACTTC.

The chain carries TRBV7-9 and TRBJ2-5, with a possible D match to TRBD1 (5 bases). This CDR3 comprises 17 residues. The V end lost 2 bases, the J end lost 3 bases, and 19 bases lay between the germline ends. Germline CDR1 SEHNR, CDR2 FQNEAQ (reference sequence). The CDR3 sequence is CASSLSDKGRYKETQYF. The CDR3 nucleotides read TGTGCCAGCAGCTTATCGGACAAGGGTCGGTACAAAGAGACCCAGTACTTC.

This chain connects TRBV12-3 or TRBV12-4 to TRBJ2-7, with 8 bases fitting TRBD1. The CDR3 runs 17 residues. V lost 0 bases and J lost 4; bases outside the gene matches: 11. The CDR3 is CASSLAHSGTGRYEQYF. In DNA, the CDR3 is TGTGCCAGCAGTTTAGCGCACTCAGGGACAGGTCGATACGAGCAGTACTTC.

This clonotype was seen a handful of times. This chain connects TRBV5-5 to TRBJ2-2; D ambiguous. The CDR3 contains 16 residues. Trimming cost V 4 bases and J 2 bases, with 15 bases left between them. CDR1 and CDR2 from the germline V gene are SGHKS and YYEKEE (reference sequence). DNA for the CDR3: TGTGCCAGCAGCCGCCGTTTTGGGGAAAACACCGGGGAGCTGTTTTTT. It yields the protein CASSRRFGENTGELFF.

This clonotype was seen more than once but under ten times. J is TRBJ2-6 and V is TRBV9; either TRBD1 or TRBD2 may supply D (7 bases each). The V end was cut by 7 bases, the J end by 0 bases, with 20 bases between. The CDR3 has 18 amino acids. Germline V lookup: CDR1 SGDLS, CDR2 YYNGEE. CDR3 bases: TGTGCCAGCCGGGGTGGGGGAGGGACAGTCTCTGGGGCCAACGTCCTGACTTTC. As protein: CASRGGGGTVSGANVLTF.

The V gene is TRBV29-1, the J gene TRBJ2-5; no definite D call. Germline V gene data show CDR1 as SQVTM and CDR2 as ANQGSEA. CDR3 length: 13 residues. The germline V and J ends were trimmed by 4 bases and 2 bases, with 11 bases remaining between them. The CDR3: CSVALGPQETQYF. Here the CDR3 DNA reads TGCAGCGTTGCCCTCGGTCCTCAAGAGACCCAGTACTTC.

The chain is built from TRBV7-2 and TRBJ2-5, with D maybe TRBD2 (6 bases). The V gene lost 5 bases and the J gene lost 1 base, with 11 bases spanning the gap. Germline V gene lookup returns CDR1 SGHTA and CDR2 FQGNSA. The CDR3 contains 14 residues. Written as DNA, the CDR3 is TGTGCCAGCAGCCCTATAGCGGTCCAAGAGACCCAGTACTTC. This codes for CASSPIAVQETQYF.

This clonotype was seen a few times. The chain recombines TRBV4-1 with TRBJ1-1; D is unclear. Germline loops: CDR1 MGHRA, CDR2 YSYEKL. V lost 0 bases, J lost 1 base, and 6 bases lay in between. The CDR3 has 14 amino acids. The CDR3 nucleotides are TGCGCCAGCAGCCAAGAGAACGAGAACACTGAAGCTTTCTTT. Amino acids: CASSQENENTEAFF.

The rearrangement links TRBV11-2 to TRBJ2-5, with D perhaps given as TRBD1 or TRBD2 (5 bases each). Between the trimmed V and J ends, which lost 1 base and 1 base, there was a span of 10 bases. The CDR3 contains 15 residues. Germline V CDR1 and CDR2: SGHAT, FQNNGV. This CDR3 reads CASSLGGAPQETQYF. CDR3 bases: TGTGCCAGCAGCTTAGGAGGGGCGCCCCAAGAGACCCAGTACTTC.

This clonotype was counted between two and nine times. One end of the junction fails to match germline, which may point to a read error. This chain links TRBV4-2 with TRBJ1-1; no firm D call. The germline V gene has CDR1 LGHNA and CDR2 YNFKEQ. The CDR3 contains 15 residues. The CDR3 reads CTSSQQLSANTEAFF. The CDR3 DNA reads TGTACCAGCAGCCAACAGTTATCAGCGAACACTGAAGCTTTCTTT.

This clonotype was counted a single time. The J gene is TRBJ1-4, the V gene TRBV7-6, with 8 positions matching TRBD1. CDR3 length equals 20 residues. The V segment lost 0 bases and the J segment 2 bases; nucleotides outside the gene matches: 14. CDR1 is SGHVS, CDR2 FNYEAQ, per germline. CDR3 region: CASSLAGNGQGHSTNEKLFF. CDR3 in DNA: TGTGCCAGCAGCTTAGCGGGGAATGGACAGGGACATTCGACTAATGAAAAACTGTTTTTT.

As DNA, the CDR3 is TGTGCCAGCAGCGTCTTATTTGGAAACACCATATATTTT. The encoded protein is CASSVLFGNTIYF. The chain is built from TRBV9 and TRBJ1-3; D remains ambiguous. V lost 2 bases to trimming and J lost 3 bases, with 6 bases between them. CDR3 size: 13 residues. Germline assignment: CDR1 SGDLS and CDR2 YYNGEE. The full variable domain, completed using reference TRBV9 and TRBJ1-3, is DSGVTQTPKHLITATGQRVTLRCSPRSGDLSVYWYQQSLDQGLQFLIQYYNGEERAKGNILERFSAQQFPDLHSELNLSSLELGDSALYFCASSVLFGNTIYFGEGSWLTVV.